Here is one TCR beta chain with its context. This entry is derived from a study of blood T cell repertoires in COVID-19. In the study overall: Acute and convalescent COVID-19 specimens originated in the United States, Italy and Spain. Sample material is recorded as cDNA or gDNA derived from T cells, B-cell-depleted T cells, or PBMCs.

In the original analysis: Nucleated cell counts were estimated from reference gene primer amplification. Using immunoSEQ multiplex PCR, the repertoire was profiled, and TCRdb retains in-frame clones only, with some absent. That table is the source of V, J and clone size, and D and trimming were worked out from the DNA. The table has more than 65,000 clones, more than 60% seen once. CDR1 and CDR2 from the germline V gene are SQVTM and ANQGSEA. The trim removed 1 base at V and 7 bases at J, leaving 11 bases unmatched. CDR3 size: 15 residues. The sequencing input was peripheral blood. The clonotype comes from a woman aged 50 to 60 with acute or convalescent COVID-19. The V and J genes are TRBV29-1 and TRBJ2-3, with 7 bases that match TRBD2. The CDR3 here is CSVEVGPGGGNTQYF. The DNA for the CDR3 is TGCAGCGTTGAAGTAGGCCCGGGAGGAGGGAATACGCAGTATTTT.